These 27 T cell receptor beta chains came from one sample sequenced in a study of shared clonotypes between healthy human individuals. Clones were sequenced by immunoSEQ multiplex PCR, and TCRdb holds only the in-frame ones, with some missing. Of under 2,000,000 clones in the sample, 85% to 95% are singletons; the top ten hold 1.2%. Naive CD8 cells were CD45RO-negative, positively selected for CCR7, excluding terminally differentiated effector memory CD45RA+ cells. The material sequenced was naive CD8+ T cells sorted from blood. These receptors all stem from a man younger than 35 in good health.

The gene calls are TRBV30 and TRBJ2-3; D might be TRBD1 (6 bases). V was shortened by 2 bases and J by 5 bases, with 17 bases between the two germline ends. The V gene's germline CDR1 is GTSNPN and CDR2 SVGIG (reference sequence). The CDR3 is 15 amino acids. CDR3 bases: TGTGCCTGGAGTAATACAGGGTTTTACGGAGATACGCAGTATTTT. Translating gives CAWSNTGFYGDTQYF.

CDR3 DNA: TGTGCCAGCAGCCGGGGGAGCTATGAGCAGTTCTTC. Translated: CASSRGSYEQFF. The V and J genes are TRBV6-1 and TRBJ2-1; D may be TRBD2 (6 bases). The CDR3 has 12 residues. The germline CDR1 and CDR2 sequences are MNHNS and SASEGT. V lost 6 bases and J 8 bases, leaving 11 bases between the germline ends.

The gene calls are TRBV5-6 and TRBJ2-3; D is unresolved. Trimming took off 4 bases at V and 3 bases at J, with 12 bases between the two ends. Germline loops: CDR1 SGHDT, CDR2 YYEEEE. CDR3 length: 14 residues. The CDR3 here is CASSPGSLTDTQYF. In nucleotides, the CDR3 is TGTGCCAGCAGCCCCGGCTCCCTAACAGATACGCAGTATTTT.

This chain joins TRBV27 and TRBJ2-2; 10 nucleotides line up with TRBD2. V lost 7 bases and J lost 2; bases outside the gene matches: 7. There are 16 residues in the CDR3. The germline gives CDR1 MNHEY, CDR2 SMNVEV (reference sequence). The CDR3 DNA is TGTGCCAGCACCTATCTAGCGGGGGCAAACACCGGGGAGCTGTTTTTT. It yields the protein CASTYLAGANTGELFF.

This clone came up a few times. V gene TRBV4-1 combines with J gene TRBJ1-1; the D is unclear. Per the germline V gene, CDR1 is MGHRA and CDR2 is YSYEKL. The CDR3 is 16 residues long. With 1 base removed from V and 0 bases from J, the gap between germline ends came to 12 bases. CDR3 nucleotides: TGCGCCAGCAGCCAAGCTGTGCCCCCTGTGAACACTGAAGCTTTCTTT. Translating gives CASSQAVPPVNTEAFF.

The chain has TRBV19 and TRBJ1-5, with 8 bases that match TRBD1. The CDR3 is made up of 20 amino acids. V trimming: 5 bases; J trimming: 0 bases; junction bases outside the gene matches: 18. Germline CDR1 reads LNHDA; CDR2 reads SQIVND (reference sequence). CDR3 nucleotides: TGTGCCAGTAGTCCGACGGGACAGGTTACTCTCGACTTTAGCAATCAGCCCCAGCATTTT. Amino acid sequence: CASSPTGQVTLDFSNQPQHF.

This chain joins TRBV5-5 and TRBJ1-2, with D uncertain. The CDR3 has 15 residues. Deletions cut 0 bases from V and 4 bases from J, with 13 bases between. CDR1 is SGHKS and CDR2 is YYEKEE in the germline V gene (reference sequence). This CDR3 is CASSLDGDLVYGYTF. DNA of the CDR3: TGTGCCAGCAGCTTGGATGGAGACCTCGTCTATGGCTACACCTTC.

The CDR3 sequence: CAVQSGRLYEQYF. CDR3 in DNA: TGTGCGGTACAATCCGGGCGACTCTACGAGCAGTACTTC. The rearrangement joins TRBV2 to TRBJ2-7; no clear D. The CDR3 is 13 amino acids. Germline CDR1 SNHLY, CDR2 FYNNEI.

This chain connects TRBV5-6 to TRBJ2-7; TRBD1 matches at 7 bases. Per the germline V gene, CDR1 is SGHDT and CDR2 is YYEEEE. Losses at the gene ends were 7 bases for V and 5 bases for J; bases not matched to a gene: 6. This CDR3 region has 12 residues. CDR3 sequence reads: CASGEQGNEQYF. For the CDR3, the DNA is TGTGCCAGCGGCGAACAGGGGAACGAGCAGTACTTC.

In nucleotides, the CDR3 is TGTGCCAGCAGGCCTGACCGCGTTACCCCGGAAGCTTTCTTT. Translating gives CASRPDRVTPEAFF. The chain has TRBV27 and TRBJ1-1; no clear D. Deletions cut 6 bases from V and 8 bases from J, with 19 bases between. From germline, CDR1 is MNHEY and CDR2 SMNVEV (reference sequence). The CDR3 runs to 14 residues.

This chain links TRBV29-1 with TRBJ2-1, with 11 positions matching TRBD2. This CDR3 is built from 19 residues. V lost 3 bases and J lost 0; bases outside the gene matches: 13. Germline values: CDR1 SQVTM, CDR2 ANQGSEA. CDR3 DNA sequence: TGCAGCGTTGACCCGGGACTAGCGGAGGTTTTTGGCTCCTACAATGAGCAGTTCTTC. As protein: CSVDPGLAEVFGSYNEQFF.

This chain joins TRBV7-2 and TRBJ2-7; D is possibly TRBD2 (7 bases). The CDR3 runs 17 residues. The V gene's germline CDR1 is SGHTA and CDR2 FQGNSA. V was clipped by 8 bases and J by 0 bases, with 23 bases between them. This chain's CDR3 is CASQSGLSGGLSYEQYF. CDR3 nucleotide sequence: TGTGCCAGCCAGAGCGGCCTCTCGGGGGGCCTCTCCTACGAGCAGTACTTC.

The CDR3 loop reads CASSLVVGGPSYEQYF. The CDR3 DNA follows: TGTGCCAGCAGCTTGGTCGTGGGAGGGCCCTCCTACGAGCAGTACTTC. V gene TRBV5-5 combines with J gene TRBJ2-7; TRBD2 aligns across 7 bases. Trimming cost V 0 bases and J 0 bases; bases outside gene matches: 6. Looked up from germline, CDR1 is SGHKS and CDR2 is YYEKEE (reference sequence). The CDR3 has 16 amino acids.

The chain uses TRBV4-1 and TRBJ2-7; 9 bases are a match to TRBD2. Germline V gives CDR1 MGHRA, CDR2 YSYEKL. The ends lost 0 bases at V and 2 bases at J; junction bases unmatched: 11. The length of the CDR3 is 18 residues. CDR3 DNA: TGCGCCAGCAGCCAAGAAACCCCTAGCGGGGTTCTCACCTACGAGCAGTACTTC. Protein: CASSQETPSGVLTYEQYF.

This sequence joins TRBV5-6 and TRBJ1-1; 9 bases agree with TRBD1. Losses at the gene ends were 4 bases for V and 3 bases for J; bases not matched to a gene: 7. CDR1 and CDR2 (germline): SGHDT, YYEEEE. This CDR3 is built from 15 residues. CDR3 DNA: TGTGCCAGCAGCCCGGACAGGGGACGACACACTGAAGCTTTCTTT. Its translation is CASSPDRGRHTEAFF.

J is TRBJ1-5 and V is TRBV7-2; TRBD1 might be the D (5 bases). The CDR3 has 16 residues. V dropped 5 bases and J dropped 1 base, with 15 bases sitting between them. CDR1 is SGHTA, CDR2 FQGNSA, per germline. CDR3 nucleotide sequence: TGTGCCAGCAGCGAAACAATAGGGGTGAGCAATCAGCCCCAGCATTTT. It translates to CASSETIGVSNQPQHF.

The rearrangement joins TRBV19 to TRBJ2-7; TRBD1 matches at 7 bases. The germline V gene has CDR1 LNHDA and CDR2 SQIVND (reference sequence). The CDR3 runs 16 residues. V lost 0 bases to trimming and J lost 0 bases; unmatched junction nucleotides: 5. The chain's CDR3 is CASSIDPTGSSYEQYF. The CDR3 DNA is TGTGCCAGTAGTATAGATCCGACAGGGAGCTCCTACGAGCAGTACTTC.

The chain recombines TRBV29-1 with TRBJ1-1; no firm D call. V lost 7 bases, J lost 3 bases, and 6 bases lay in between. CDR1 and CDR2 (germline): SQVTM, ANQGSEA. CDR3 length: 10 amino acids. The CDR3 is CSAVHTEAFF. CDR3 nucleotides: TGCAGCGCCGTTCACACTGAAGCTTTCTTT.

The chain employs TRBV11-2 and TRBJ2-1; TRBD2 matches at 15 bases. J was trimmed by 8 bases and V by 0 bases; bases with no gene match: 5. The CDR3 is 17 residues long. Germline loops: CDR1 SGHAT, CDR2 FQNNGV. CDR3 protein: CASSLDRTSGGVYEQFF. Written as DNA, the CDR3 is TGTGCCAGCAGCTTAGACCGGACTAGCGGGGGGGTTTATGAGCAGTTCTTC.

The chain recombines TRBV10-2 with TRBJ1-1; 11 nucleotides match TRBD1. This CDR3 contains 15 residues. Germline values: CDR1 WSHSY, CDR2 SAAADI. The trim removed 3 bases at V and 5 bases at J, leaving 5 bases unmatched. For the CDR3, the DNA is TGCGCCAGCAGTGAACCGGACAGGGGGCATACTGAAGCTTTCTTT. Encoded protein: CASSEPDRGHTEAFF.

The chain recombines TRBV5-1 with TRBJ1-1; 7 positions agree with TRBD1. Trimming at V came to 6 bases and at J to 0 bases, leaving 5 bases not matched to a gene. The CDR3 consists of 14 residues. Germline V gene data show CDR1 as SGHRS and CDR2 as YFSETQ. The CDR3 region has the DNA TGCGCCAGCACCTGGACAGGCATGAACACTGAAGCTTTCTTT. The encoded protein is CASTWTGMNTEAFF.

This chain links TRBV29-1 with TRBJ2-7, with D perhaps TRBD1 (5 bases). CDR1 is SQVTM, CDR2 ANQGSEA, per germline. With 5 bases removed from V and 0 bases from J, the gap between germline ends came to 23 bases. The CDR3 has 17 amino acids. The CDR3 is CSVYGRVGAISSYEQYF. CDR3 in DNA: TGCAGCGTTTATGGCAGGGTAGGGGCCATTAGCTCCTACGAGCAGTACTTC.

The V gene is TRBV6-5, the J gene TRBJ1-4; D ambiguous. The CDR3 covers 15 residues. Germline V CDR1 and CDR2: MNHEY, SVGAGI. With 2 bases removed from V and 6 bases from J, the gap between germline ends came to 13 bases. CDR3 sequence (DNA): TGTGCCAGCAGTTACAACATGGGTGGAGATGAAAAACTGTTTTTT. It is translated as CASSYNMGGDEKLFF.

The gene calls are TRBV10-2 and TRBJ2-1; 13 nucleotides align to TRBD2. Per the germline V gene, CDR1 is WSHSY and CDR2 is SAAADI. After removal of 4 bases from V and 4 bases from J, the junction contained 7 bases not matched to a gene. There are 17 residues in the CDR3. The CDR3 spells CASSGLAGGTGYNEQFF. CDR3 sequence (DNA): TGCGCCAGCAGTGGACTAGCGGGAGGAACAGGGTACAATGAGCAGTTCTTC.

This clone was observed a single time. Other nucleotide sequences from this sample produce the same CDR3. V is TRBV9 and J is TRBJ2-2; 7 nucleotides match TRBD1. After removal of 4 bases from V and 6 bases from J, the junction contained 6 bases not matched to a gene. Germline CDR1 is SGDLS and CDR2 is YYNGEE. The CDR3 loop spans 14 amino acids. The CDR3 loop reads CASSPGTGAGELFF. The CDR3 DNA sequence: TGTGCCAGCAGCCCGGGAACAGGGGCCGGGGAGCTGTTTTTT.

The chain couples TRBV1 to TRBJ2-1; the DNA was not compared with TRBD2, the D call given in the table. TRBV1 is a pseudogene. The CDR3 is made up of 19 amino acids. The CDR3 region has the DNA TGCACCAGCAGCCGAGTTACCAGCGGGGGGTCGTTCTCCTACAATGAGCAGTTCTTC. Translated, it gives CTSSRVTSGGSFSYNEQFF.

CDR3 nucleotide sequence: TGTGCCAGCAGCCACGACAGGGAAAGCTCCTATAATTCACCCCTCCACTTT. It is translated as CASSHDRESSYNSPLHF. The rearrangement uses TRBV2 and TRBJ1-6, with 7 bases aligning to TRBD1. V was clipped by 6 bases and J by 0 bases; unmatched bases: 8. CDR3 length equals 17 residues. The germline gives CDR1 SNHLY, CDR2 FYNNEI.